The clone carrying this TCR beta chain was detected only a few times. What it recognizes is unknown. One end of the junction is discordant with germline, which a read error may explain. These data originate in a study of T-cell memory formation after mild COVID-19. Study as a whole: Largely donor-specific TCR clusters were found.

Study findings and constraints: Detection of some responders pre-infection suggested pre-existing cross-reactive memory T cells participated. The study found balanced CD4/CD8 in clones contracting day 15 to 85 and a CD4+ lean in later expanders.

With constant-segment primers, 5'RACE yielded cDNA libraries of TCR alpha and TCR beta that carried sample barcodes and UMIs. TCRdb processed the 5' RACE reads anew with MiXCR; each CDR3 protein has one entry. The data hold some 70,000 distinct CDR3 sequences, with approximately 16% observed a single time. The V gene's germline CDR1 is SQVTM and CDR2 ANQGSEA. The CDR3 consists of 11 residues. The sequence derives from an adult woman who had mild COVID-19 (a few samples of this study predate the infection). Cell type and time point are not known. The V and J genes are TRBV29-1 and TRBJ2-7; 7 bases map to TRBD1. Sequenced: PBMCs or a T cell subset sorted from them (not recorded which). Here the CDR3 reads CSVEDRGGRDF. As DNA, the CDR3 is TGCAGCGTTGAAGATCGAGGGGGCAGGGATTTC.